This T cell receptor (beta chain) was documented in a study of human T cells and chemical hapten exposure. CDR3 length equals 16 residues. Germline CDR1 reads SGHTA; CDR2 reads FQGTGA. V shed 5 bases and J shed 4 bases, with 15 bases lying between them. Time point indicated: patch test 3, about 24 weeks after DPC sensitization. Treatment described: therapeutic diphenylcyclopropenone sensitization with weekly scalp DPC. Total RNA was isolated from unfractionated whole blood. General study points: Compared to controls, expanded TCRs made significantly more large clusters of similar CDR3s. No shift was seen in TCRs above 1 in 1000 frequency with DPC sensitization.

Library construction involved attaching unique molecular identifiers to individual cDNA molecules, which allowed quantitative, reproducible TCR counting. Per the authors' pipeline: Ranging from roughly 23,224 to 690,600, TCR counts per sample had a median value of about 96,000. TCRdb used MiXCR to reprocess the RACE reads, holding one entry per CDR3 protein. The V and J calls here are based on TCRdb, not the publication. The sample lists roughly 40,000 distinct CDR3 sequences, approximately 11% occurring once. This clonotype was observed a handful of times. Its antigen is not identified. The clonotype was recovered from a woman between 35 and 50 years old with alopecia areata. Some clones in this sample may be carry-over from other donors' samples. The sequences come from whole blood, collected in connection with sensitization to the hapten diphenylcyclopropenone (DPC). This chain links TRBV7-3 with TRBJ2-6, with D possibly TRBD1 on 5 matching bases. CDR3 sequence (DNA): TGTGCCAGCAGCCCCAGAGCAGGGTTCGGGGCCAACGTCCTGACTTTC. The encoded protein is CASSPRAGFGANVLTF.